Below are 27 T cell receptor beta chains sequenced from a single sample in a study of blood T cell repertoires in COVID-19. Measured with immunoSEQ multiplex PCR; TCRdb has only the in-frame clones, and not every one. The sample lists approximately 320,000 clones, roughly nine tenths seen once, with around 10% in the top ten. Sequencing was done on a sample of peripheral blood. Receptors were obtained from a woman aged 25 to 39 with COVID-19, enrolled during active disease.

This clone was seen once. One junction end does not reproduce the germline sequence, and a read error may be involved. The CDR3 here is CASSQITSGVIF. The CDR3 DNA reads TGTGCCAGCAGCCAGATAACAAGCGGGGTCATCTTC. The chain recombines TRBV11-2 with TRBJ2-1; 7 positions match TRBD2. CDR1 is SGHAT and CDR2 is FQNNGV in the germline V gene. The CDR3 runs to 12 residues.

J is TRBJ1-3 and V is TRBV5-1; the D gene is possibly TRBD1 (6 bases). Germline lookup yields CDR1 SGHRS and CDR2 YFSETQ. With 4 bases removed from V and 0 bases from J, the gap between germline ends came to 8 bases. The CDR3 has 14 residues. Here the CDR3 DNA reads TGCGCCAGCAGCATGACAGGCTCTGGAAACACCATATATTTT. As protein: CASSMTGSGNTIYF.

The J gene is TRBJ1-2, the V gene TRBV19, with 11 bases fitting TRBD1. The CDR3 contains 15 residues. Per the germline V gene, CDR1 is LNHDA and CDR2 is SQIVND (reference sequence). The trim removed 4 bases at V and 5 bases at J, leaving 6 bases unmatched. CDR3 amino acids: CASSTLGQGAYGYTF. DNA of the CDR3: TGTGCCAGTAGTACTCTCGGACAGGGGGCTTATGGCTACACCTTC.

This chain uses TRBV28 with TRBJ1-2; D remains unclear. The CDR3 is made up of 13 amino acids. Looked up from germline, CDR1 is MDHEN and CDR2 is SYDVKM. V was clipped by 3 bases and J by 4 bases, with 9 bases between them. Here the CDR3 reads CASSLGSLYGYTF. The CDR3 coding sequence is TGTGCCAGCAGTTTGGGCAGCCTCTATGGCTACACCTTC.

The J gene is TRBJ1-5, the V gene TRBV5-8; possibly TRBD1 for D (6 bases). Trimming shortened V by 6 bases and J by 5 bases, and 18 bases separated the two germline ends. This CDR3 has 15 amino acids. Germline V gene sequence: CDR1 SGHTS, CDR2 YDEGEE. The CDR3 spells CASNPWGPVDQPQHF. Written as DNA, the CDR3 is TGTGCCAGCAACCCCTGGGGGCCCGTGGATCAGCCCCAGCATTTT.

This rearrangement joins TRBV24-1 to TRBJ2-5; possibly TRBD1 for D (6 bases). Trimming shortened V by 5 bases and J by 4 bases, and 16 bases separated the two germline ends. CDR1 is KGHDR, CDR2 SFDVKD, per germline. The CDR3 spans 15 residues. The CDR3 DNA is TGTGCCACCAGTGGGGCAGGGGTCGTTCGAGAGACCCAGTACTTC. Its protein is CATSGAGVVRETQYF.

Of note for this clone: Its ends do not fully match the called genes, so a read error is possible. V and J are TRBV28 and TRBJ2-7, with D unclear. This CDR3 spans 15 amino acids. CDR1 and CDR2 from the germline V gene are MDHEN and SYDVKM. In DNA form, the CDR3 reads TGTGCCAGCAGTTTAACTGGTCCCCTCTCCAACGAGCAGTACTTC. The encoded protein is CASSLTGPLSNEQYF. The entire variable domain, with the rest obtained from reference TRBV28 and TRBJ2-7, is as follows: DVKVTQSSRYLVKRTGEKVFLECVQDMDHENMFWYRQDPGLGLRLIYFSYDVKMKEKGDIPEGYSVSREKKERFSLILESASTNQTSMYLCASSLTGPLSNEQYFGPGTRLTVT.

This sequence joins TRBV5-5 and TRBJ1-2; tentative D call: TRBD1 (6 bases). The CDR3 runs 16 residues. Germline loops: CDR1 SGHKS, CDR2 YYEKEE (reference sequence). V lost 0 bases, J lost 4 bases, and 16 bases lay in between. Written as DNA, the CDR3 is TGTGCCAGCAGCTTGGGACGCTGGGGGCTAAGCTATGGCTACACCTTC. Its protein is CASSLGRWGLSYGYTF.

The V gene is TRBV27, the J gene TRBJ1-2, with 7 bases lining up with TRBD1. The CDR3 runs to 16 residues. With 0 bases clipped from V and 7 bases from J, the junction kept 11 bases outside the gene matches. Germline CDR1 and CDR2: MNHEY and SMNVEV (reference sequence). The CDR3 is CASSLSDRTNYGGYTF. The CDR3 coding sequence is TGTGCCAGCAGTTTATCGGACAGGACCAATTATGGTGGCTACACCTTC.

In regard to this clone: Different DNA sequences within this sample yield the same CDR3. The rearrangement links TRBV4-1 to TRBJ1-2; TRBD1 is a possible D gene (6 bases). The CDR3 consists of 15 residues. Deletions cut 0 bases from V and 4 bases from J, with 12 bases between. Per the germline V gene, CDR1 is MGHRA and CDR2 is YSYEKL. In DNA, the CDR3 is TGCGCCAGCAGCCAAGATCCGACAGGCGGCTATGGCTACACCTTC. Protein sequence: CASSQDPTGGYGYTF.

The chain is built from TRBV11-2 and TRBJ1-6; 7 positions agree with TRBD1. The V gene's germline CDR1 is SGHAT and CDR2 FQNNGV. The CDR3 has 16 residues. With 5 bases clipped from V and 7 bases from J, the junction kept 11 bases outside the gene matches. CDR3 region: CASSPSRQGQNSPLHF. The CDR3 nucleotides are TGTGCCAGCAGCCCTAGTCGACAGGGTCAAAATTCACCCCTCCACTTT.

The V gene is TRBV2, the J gene TRBJ1-4; the match to TRBD1 covers 7 bases. V lost 4 bases to trimming and J lost 0 bases; unmatched junction nucleotides: 8. CDR3 size: 17 residues. The germline CDR1 and CDR2 sequences are SNHLY and FYNNEI. CDR3 in amino acids: CASSGARGSATNEKLFF. The CDR3, as DNA: TGTGCCAGCAGTGGGGCCAGGGGGAGTGCAACTAATGAAAAACTGTTTTTT.

The chain uses TRBV14 and TRBJ2-2; TRBD2 matches 9 bases. This CDR3 comprises 17 residues. V dropped 6 bases and J dropped 1; count of bases not matched to a gene: 9. Looked up from germline, CDR1 is SGHDN and CDR2 is FVKESK. CDR3 nucleotide sequence: TGTGCCAGCAGTTCCACCGGGACTAGCAAGAACACCGGGGAGCTGTTTTTT. Translation gives CASSSTGTSKNTGELFF.

The V gene is TRBV10-2, the J gene TRBJ2-3; no definite D call. The CDR3 sequence is 14 residues long. CDR1 is WSHSY, CDR2 SAAADI, per germline. Trimming removed 3 bases from V and 7 bases from J, with 14 bases in between. The CDR3, as DNA: TGCGCCAGCAGTGATGGTCCCTACTATTATACGCAGTATTTT. Residues: CASSDGPYYYTQYF.

This clone was seen once. The chain joins TRBV6-5 to TRBJ2-7, with 8 positions matching TRBD2. Germline-derived CDR1 and CDR2 are MNHEY and SVGAGI. Unmatched junction bases numbered 6, after V lost 6 bases and J lost 5 bases. The CDR3 sequence is 13 residues long. CDR3 sequence: CASRSGGGDEQYF. DNA for the CDR3: TGTGCCAGCAGGAGCGGGGGAGGCGACGAGCAGTACTTC.

This chain links TRBV12-5 with TRBJ1-1; a weak D match, TRBD1 (5 bases). The CDR3 runs 13 residues. Germline V CDR1 and CDR2: LGHNT, FRNRAP. V lost 6 bases, J lost 1 base, and 9 bases lay in between. CDR3 nucleotides: TGTGCTAGTGGCTCAACAGGGAACACTGAAGCTTTCTTT. Translating it yields CASGSTGNTEAFF.

The J gene is TRBJ1-6, the V gene TRBV27; D possibly corresponds to TRBD1 (5 bases). The CDR3 loop spans 18 amino acids. V was cut by 1 base and J by 5 bases, with 18 bases left in between. CDR1 and CDR2 from the germline V gene are MNHEY and SMNVEV (reference sequence). The CDR3 bases are TGTGCCAGCAGTTTATTTTGGGGGGTCACGGCGGATAATTCACCCCTCCACTTT. This codes for CASSLFWGVTADNSPLHF.

The J gene is TRBJ2-1, the V gene TRBV19; D may be TRBD1 (6 bases). Germline values: CDR1 LNHDA, CDR2 SQIVND (reference sequence). Trimming shortened V by 1 base and J by 6 bases, and 13 bases separated the two germline ends. The CDR3 runs 15 residues. Written as DNA, the CDR3 is TGTGCCAGTAGTATAGCAGGGGTGGCGGGCAATGAGCAGTTCTTC. It yields the protein CASSIAGVAGNEQFF.

The rearrangement joins TRBV2 to TRBJ1-6, with unresolved D. Germline V gene lookup returns CDR1 SNHLY and CDR2 FYNNEI. This CDR3 comprises 13 residues. V was trimmed by 10 bases and J by 6 bases, leaving 13 bases between them. DNA of the CDR3: TGTGCCACCGCCCCAGAGGTTAATTCACCCCTCCACTTT. It yields the protein CATAPEVNSPLHF.

The chain uses TRBV2 and TRBJ2-5; 8 bases fit TRBD2. This CDR3 spans 14 amino acids. V gave up 3 bases and J gave up 5 bases; unmatched junction bases: 5. CDR1 and CDR2 from the germline V gene are SNHLY and FYNNEI. CDR3 residues: CASSDGLAGETQYF. The CDR3 DNA reads TGTGCCAGCAGTGACGGCCTAGCGGGTGAGACCCAGTACTTC.

This clone has a single count. The CDR3 is CATSRDLAGNTGELFF. The CDR3 DNA reads TGTGCCACCAGCAGAGATCTTGCAGGGAACACCGGGGAGCTGTTTTTT. The J gene is TRBJ2-2, the V gene TRBV15; D gene ambiguous. This CDR3 is 16 amino acids long. V gave up 0 bases and J gave up 1 base, with 9 bases separating them. CDR1 LNHNV and CDR2 YYDKDF come from the germline V gene (reference sequence). Full variable domain (missing parts from reference TRBV15 and TRBJ2-2): DAMVIQNPRYQVTQFGKPVTLSCSQTLNHNVMYWYQQKSSQAPKLLFHYYDKDFNNEADTPDNFQSRRPNTSFCFLDIRSPGLGDTAMYLCATSRDLAGNTGELFFGEGSRLTVL.

The chain couples TRBV4-2 to TRBJ2-7, with a possible D match to TRBD2 (6 bases). The CDR3 has 14 residues. CDR1 LGHNA and CDR2 YNFKEQ come from the germline V gene. V lost 8 bases, J lost 0 bases, and 14 bases lay in between. DNA for the CDR3: TGTGCCAGCTCTGATGGGGGGTTCTCCTACGAGCAGTACTTC. Amino acid sequence: CASSDGGFSYEQYF.

The chain carries TRBV4-2 and TRBJ2-2; 14 bases are shared with TRBD2. Germline V lookup: CDR1 LGHNA, CDR2 YNFKEQ. With V trimmed by 4 bases and J by 0 bases, 16 bases remained unmatched. CDR3 length: 22 amino acids. The chain's CDR3 is CASSRAHGLAGGRNTNTGELFF. In DNA, the CDR3 is TGTGCCAGCAGCCGTGCCCACGGACTAGCGGGGGGCCGGAATACGAACACCGGGGAGCTGTTTTTT.

The chain joins TRBV12-3 or TRBV12-4 to TRBJ1-2, with D unresolved. The CDR3 is 13 residues long. Trimming removed 7 bases at V and 5 bases at J, with 14 bases between. The CDR3 loop is CASTIRAQYGYTF. The CDR3 DNA follows: TGTGCCAGCACAATAAGAGCCCAATATGGCTACACCTTC.

The chain employs TRBV18 and TRBJ2-1; TRBD2 matches 10 bases. Germline V gene data show CDR1 as KGHSH and CDR2 as LQKENI. Unmatched junction bases numbered 4, after V lost 1 base and J lost 7 bases. This CDR3 spans 15 amino acids. The CDR3 here is CASSPRAGGPNEQFF. The DNA for the CDR3 is TGTGCCAGCTCACCACGAGCGGGGGGGCCGAATGAGCAGTTCTTC.

In its sample, this clone was seen once. The rearrangement uses TRBV6-1 and TRBJ1-5; D may be TRBD1 (6 bases). The germline V gene has CDR1 MNHNS and CDR2 SASEGT. The CDR3 length is 16 residues. Trimming left V 4 bases short and J 7 bases short, with 20 bases between. The DNA of the CDR3 is TGTGCCAGCAGTGGACGACAGGTTTCACAAAAACAGCCCCAGCATTTT. This codes for CASSGRQVSQKQPQHF.

Ten or more counts support this clone. This chain connects TRBV27 to TRBJ1-5; TRBD1 matches 7 bases. The germline V gene encodes CDR1 MNHEY and CDR2 SMNVEV (reference sequence). The CDR3 is 14 residues long. V shed 6 bases, J shed 5 bases, and the junction held 7 bases outside the gene matches. The CDR3 spells CASSPTGADQPQHF. In DNA, the CDR3 is TGTGCCAGCAGCCCCACAGGGGCTGATCAGCCCCAGCATTTT.